This record looks at one TCR beta chain sequence and its context. Germline V gives CDR1 SGHVS, CDR2 FNYEAQ. CDR3 length: 19 residues. Through 5' RACE with UMI labels, the TRB cDNA libraries were prepared. TCRdb reworked the 5' RACE reads into one entry per CDR3 protein, no DNA. The sample holds 90,000 to 100,000 distinct CDR3 sequences. The data were taken from a study of CXCR3-negative and CXCR3-positive naive CD8 T cells. The sample was naive CXCR3- CD8+ T cells from blood. Regarding subset: CD45RO-CCR7+CD27+CD95- naive CD8+ T cells lacking CXCR3 (TNR3-). This sequence was found in a human donor in good health. Some clones in this sample may be carry-over from other donors' samples. The chain carries TRBV7-6 and TRBJ2-2. This chain's CDR3 is CASSLAGSFSSENTGELFF. The complete variable domain, with remaining parts taken from reference TRBV7-6 and TRBJ2-2, reads GAGVSQSPRYKVTKRGQDVALRCDPISGHVSLYWYRQALGQGPEFLTYFNYEAQQDKSGLPNDRFSAERPEGSISTLTIQRTEQRDSAMYRCASSLAGSFSSENTGELFFGEGSRLTVL.